A few counts support the clone carrying this TCR beta chain. Clinical symptoms, serum thyroxine and TRAb, thyroid ultrasound and orbital computed tomography were used for the diagnoses. Amplified TCR beta CDR3 regions derived from RNA transcripts. The study used the HTBI primer set for a first-round RT-PCR of the TCR CDR3. TCRdb fed the multiplex PCR reads into MiXCR, producing one record per CDR3 protein. The data hold nearly 600,000 distinct CDR3 sequences, with 14% observed a single time. The sample is drawn from a study of T cells in Graves' hyperthyroidism and ophthalmopathy. CDR3 length: 15 amino acids. Trimming left V 1 base short and J 5 bases short, with 11 bases between. Germline V lookup: CDR1 SGHTA, CDR2 FQGTGA.

The sequenced material came from blood. The J gene is TRBJ2-2, the V gene TRBV7-3; D gene ambiguous. The sequence derives from a woman in her twenties or thirties with Graves' hyperthyroidism that later progressed to Graves' ophthalmopathy. CDR3 residues: CASSLSATTTGELFF. The CDR3 DNA sequence: TGTGCCAGCAGCTTAAGTGCGACCACTACCGGGGAGCTGTTTTTT.